This T cell receptor (beta chain) was obtained from a study of blood T cell repertoires in COVID-19. Study at large: COVID-19 samples, acute and convalescent, were from the United States, Italy and Spain. PBMCs, B-cell-depleted T cells, or T cells were the source of the cDNA or gDNA that made up the material.

Germline V gene sequence: CDR1 SGHTA, CDR2 FQGTGA. There are 15 residues in the CDR3. V gave up 2 bases and J gave up 2 bases; unmatched junction bases: 5. Authors' data handling: The authors estimated nucleated cell counts from reference gene primer amplification. Libraries were prepared by immunoSEQ multiplex PCR; TCRdb keeps only in-frame clonotypes and omits some of them. V and J calls and clone size are given by that table; D and trimming were obtained from the DNA. Of about 190,000 clones detected, about four fifths appear once; the ten largest clones hold approximately 5%. The chain joins TRBV7-3 to TRBJ2-5; 7 bases match TRBD2. What was sequenced was peripheral blood. The clonotype comes from a woman between 65 and 79 years old with active or convalescent COVID-19. The CDR3 nucleotides are TGTGCCAGCAGCTTAGGGGGAGGGCCACAAGAGACCCAGTACTTC. Its translation: CASSLGGGPQETQYF.